The 14 T cell receptor beta chains listed next were all sequenced from one sample in a study of shared clonotypes between healthy human individuals. Assay: immunoSEQ multiplex PCR; the TCRdb copy retains only in-frame clones and omits some. Seen here are about 2 million clones, around 96% observed once, and the top ten hold under 1.5%. Naive-designated CD8 cells lacked CD45RO, were positively enriched for CCR7, and omitted terminally differentiated effector memory CD45RA+ cells. Source material: naive CD8+ T cells sorted from blood. These receptors all come from a man aged 18 to 29 in good health.

This sequence joins TRBV7-9 and TRBJ1-4; 7 nucleotides match TRBD1. Germline-derived CDR1 and CDR2 are SEHNR and FQNEAQ (reference sequence). The junction had 10 bases not matched to a gene; V was cut back by 4 bases and J by 5 bases. CDR3 length: 16 amino acids. The CDR3 loop reads CASSYSTGTANEKLFF. The CDR3 DNA reads TGTGCCAGCAGCTATTCTACCGGGACAGCGAATGAAAAACTGTTTTTT.

The chain is built from TRBV7-6 and TRBJ2-2; TRBD2 matches at 7 bases. The CDR3 contains 12 residues. Germline values: CDR1 SGHVS, CDR2 FNYEAQ. The J segment lost 13 bases and the V segment lost 5 bases, leaving 7 bases of the junction unmatched. The CDR3 DNA reads as TGTGCCAGCAGCCCGGGAGGTTTCGGGCTGTTTTTT. This encodes CASSPGGFGLFF.

For this clone: This sample includes further DNA sequences coding for the same CDR3. The chain couples TRBV9 to TRBJ2-7, with 8 bases lining up with TRBD1. Germline V gene data show CDR1 as SGDLS and CDR2 as YYNGEE. Unmatched junction bases numbered 1, after V lost 5 bases and J lost 3 bases. The CDR3 has 12 amino acids. Here the CDR3 DNA reads TGTGCCAGCAGTGGACAGGGCTACGAGCAGTACTTC. Its protein product is CASSGQGYEQYF.

The chain couples TRBV5-6 to TRBJ2-5; weak D call: TRBD1 (5 bases). The CDR3 is 14 residues long. Trimming removed 1 base from V and 1 base from J, with 8 bases in between. CDR1 is SGHDT, CDR2 YYEEEE, per germline. The chain's CDR3 is CASSLWTTQETQYF. The CDR3, as DNA: TGTGCCAGCAGCTTGTGGACAACCCAAGAGACCCAGTACTTC.

V usage is TRBV10-1 and J usage is TRBJ2-1, with a tentative D call TRBD2 (5 bases). The V gene lost 2 bases and the J gene lost 3 bases, with 8 bases spanning the gap. CDR3 size: 14 residues. CDR1 is WNHNN and CDR2 is SYGVQD in the germline V gene (reference sequence). CDR3 nucleotide sequence: TGCGCCAGCAGTGAGGCGGCGGGCTACAATGAGCAGTTCTTC. It encodes CASSEAAGYNEQFF.

This chain joins TRBV7-9 and TRBJ2-7; TRBD2 might be the D (5 bases). CDR1 and CDR2 from the germline V gene are SEHNR and FQNEAQ (reference sequence). The CDR3 loop spans 11 amino acids. V was clipped by 7 bases and J by 4 bases, with 8 bases between them. This CDR3 reads CASTRGYEQYF. DNA of the CDR3: TGTGCCAGCACCCGGGGTTACGAGCAGTACTTC.

The chain carries TRBV5-8 and TRBJ2-7; D remains ambiguous. CDR3 length: 10 amino acids. V was shortened by 2 bases and J by 7 bases, with 4 bases between the two germline ends. CDR1 and CDR2 (germline): SGHTS, YDEGEE. CDR3 region: CASSLEEQYF. In nucleotides, the CDR3 is TGTGCCAGCAGCTTAGAGGAGCAGTACTTC.

This clone was detected once. The chain is built from TRBV14 and TRBJ2-3, with 8 nucleotides matching TRBD1. CDR3 length: 18 amino acids. Per germline, CDR1 SGHDN and CDR2 FVKESK. V dropped 1 base and J dropped 2; count of bases not matched to a gene: 11. CDR3: CASSQAPSRDRYTDTQYF. CDR3 DNA sequence: TGTGCCAGCAGCCAAGCCCCCTCGCGGGACAGGTACACAGATACGCAGTATTTT.

The chain couples TRBV7-6 to TRBJ2-7, with 7 bases that match TRBD1. The CDR3 is 14 amino acids. Trimming at V came to 5 bases and at J to 1 base, leaving 5 bases not matched to a gene. Germline V CDR1 and CDR2: SGHVS, FNYEAQ. CDR3 nucleotide sequence: TGTGCCAGCAGCAAGTCGACAGGGTCCTACGAGCAGTACTTC. Residues: CASSKSTGSYEQYF.

The rearrangement links TRBV13 to TRBJ2-5; 7 positions match TRBD1. The CDR3 sequence is 18 residues long. V shed 1 base and J 4 bases; nucleotides not matched to a gene: 15. CDR1 and CDR2 from the germline V gene are PRHDT and FYEKMQ (reference sequence). In nucleotides, the CDR3 is TGTGCCAGCAGCTTAGTAGCCTCGACAGGGAAGGAAGGAGAGACCCAGTACTTC. Translating it yields CASSLVASTGKEGETQYF.

This clone turned up a few times. The sample carries other DNA sequences with the same CDR3. The chain carries TRBV6-5 and TRBJ2-5, with D hard to call. The CDR3 totals 13 residues. The V end was cut by 2 bases, the J end by 4 bases, with 8 bases between. CDR1 and CDR2 from the germline V gene are MNHEY and SVGAGI. CDR3 nucleotides: TGTGCCAGCAGTTACCTCGGTGGAGAGACCCAGTACTTC. This gives the protein CASSYLGGETQYF.

J is TRBJ1-6 and V is TRBV10-2, with 8 positions matching TRBD1. The CDR3 spans 14 residues. Germline lookup yields CDR1 WSHSY and CDR2 SAAADI. Trimming at V came to 3 bases and at J to 8 bases, leaving 3 bases not matched to a gene. CDR3: CASSEDRGYSPLHF. The CDR3 coding sequence is TGCGCCAGCAGTGAAGACAGGGGTTATTCACCCCTCCACTTT.

The genes are TRBV4-2 and TRBJ1-3, with 12 bases identical to TRBD1. The CDR3 is made up of 16 amino acids. The germline V gene encodes CDR1 LGHNA and CDR2 YNFKEQ. With 1 base clipped from V and 3 bases from J, the junction kept 1 base outside the gene matches. The CDR3 DNA reads TGTGCCAGCAGCCAAGGGGACAGGGGGCTTGGAAACACCATATATTTT. It encodes CASSQGDRGLGNTIYF.

The chain carries TRBV4-2 and TRBJ1-2; TRBD1 agrees at 7 bases. The V and J ends lost 0 bases and 3 bases, in that order; junction bases with no gene match: 1. The CDR3 covers 14 residues. CDR1 LGHNA and CDR2 YNFKEQ come from the germline V gene. The CDR3 here is CASSQEGTDYGYTF. DNA of the CDR3: TGTGCCAGCAGCCAAGAAGGGACAGACTATGGCTACACCTTC.